This T cell receptor (beta chain) was sequenced in a study of Ad26.COV2.S vaccination and SARS-CoV-2 variants. Study details: Vaccine-arm donor from the placebo-controlled COV1001 Ad26.COV2.S trial. Doses of Ad26.COV2.S were injected into muscle once or twice, 56 days apart. Study-wide findings and caveats: The TCR breadth and depth analyses may have produced an underestimate of total T cell responses.

This CDR3 comprises 15 residues. The V gene end was trimmed by 6 bases and the J gene end by 0 bases; junction bases not matched to a gene: 7. Germline V gene lookup returns CDR1 KGHSH and CDR2 LQKENI. Clones were read by immunoSEQ multiplex PCR, and TCRdb kept only the in-frame ones, dropping some. The sample records hundreds of thousands of clones, 89% being singletons. The treatment is: some 19 received Ad26.COV2.S at low or high dose, single or two shots; roughly five received placebo; per-sample allocation not given. Samples analyzed were those drawn on day 63 after the first vaccine or placebo injection. As regards this clone: Its target is not known.

The sequencing here drew on peripheral blood, taken in a trial of Ad26.COV2.S vaccine versus placebo. The clonotype was recovered from a person aged 18 to 59 who received the Ad26.COV2.S COVID-19 vaccine or a placebo. This chain joins TRBV18 and TRBJ2-7, with 8 bases lining up with TRBD1. CDR3 amino acids: CASSGQGAISYEQYF. For the CDR3, the DNA is TGTGCCAGCTCGGGCCAGGGGGCTATCTCCTACGAGCAGTACTTC.